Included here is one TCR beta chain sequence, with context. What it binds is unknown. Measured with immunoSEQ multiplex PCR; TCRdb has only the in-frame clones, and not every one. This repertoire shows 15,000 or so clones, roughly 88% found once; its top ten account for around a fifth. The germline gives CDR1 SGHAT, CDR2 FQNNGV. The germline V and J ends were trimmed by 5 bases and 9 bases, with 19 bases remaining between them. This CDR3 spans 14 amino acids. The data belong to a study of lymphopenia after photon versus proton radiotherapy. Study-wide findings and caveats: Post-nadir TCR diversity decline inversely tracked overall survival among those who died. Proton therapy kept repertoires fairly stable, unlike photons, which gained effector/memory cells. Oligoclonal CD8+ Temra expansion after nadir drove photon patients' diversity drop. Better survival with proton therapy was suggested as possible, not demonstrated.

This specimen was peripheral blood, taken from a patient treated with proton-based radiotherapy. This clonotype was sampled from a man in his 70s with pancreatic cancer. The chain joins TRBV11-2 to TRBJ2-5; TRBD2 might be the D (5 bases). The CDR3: CASSPPVLVGPQYF. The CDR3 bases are TGTGCCAGCAGCCCCCCGGTACTAGTCGGGCCCCAGTACTTC.